The 15 T cell receptor beta chains below were found in one sample sequenced in a study of blood T cell repertoires in COVID-19 (dated by TCRdb to the early 2020s). The method was the immunoSEQ multiplex PCR assay. Held by TCRdb, this immuneACCESS table contains in-frame sequences only and omits some clones. Under half of the omission traces to an unresolved V gene where checked; the cause of the rest is unknown. The sample table lists some 200,000 clones, about 91% of them with a count of one. The top ten hold approximately 1.2% of the sample. The sample comprised peripheral blood. These receptors all stem from a man aged 30-40 years with acute or convalescent COVID-19.

This clone occurred once. V and J are TRBV9 and TRBJ1-4, with D maybe TRBD1 (6 bases). The CDR3 extends over 14 amino acids. The ends were cut back, 4 bases at V and 2 bases at J, with 9 bases in the middle. Per the germline V gene, CDR1 is SGDLS and CDR2 is YYNGEE. The DNA for the CDR3 is TGTGCCAGCAGCAAGGGGGGGACTAATGAAAAACTGTTTTTT. Protein product: CASSKGGTNEKLFF.

This chain uses TRBV27 with TRBJ1-5; D perhaps matches TRBD1 (5 bases). Germline assignment: CDR1 MNHEY and CDR2 SMNVEV (reference sequence). The V gene lost 2 bases and the J gene lost 0 bases, with 8 bases spanning the gap. The CDR3 consists of 15 residues. CDR3 DNA: TGTGCCAGCAGTTTAGACAGATATAGCAATCAGCCCCAGCATTTT. The encoded protein is CASSLDRYSNQPQHF.

This sequence joins TRBV5-1 and TRBJ2-1, with a tentative D call TRBD2 (6 bases). Between the trimmed V and J ends, which lost 5 bases and 4 bases, there was a span of 13 bases. From germline, CDR1 is SGHRS and CDR2 YFSETQ. CDR3 size: 14 residues. The CDR3 sequence is CASREGLTYNEQFF. CDR3 coding DNA: TGCGCCAGCAGAGAGGGACTTACATACAATGAGCAGTTCTTC.

This clone has only one observation. The chain combines TRBV28 with TRBJ2-5, with D possibly TRBD2 on 6 matching bases. The V gene lost 7 bases and the J gene lost 0 bases, with 12 bases spanning the gap. Germline V gene sequence: CDR1 MDHEN, CDR2 SYDVKM. The CDR3 covers 14 residues. The CDR3 sequence is CASTLGGNQETQYF. The CDR3 DNA reads as TGTGCCAGCACCCTCGGCGGGAACCAAGAGACCCAGTACTTC.

This rearrangement joins TRBV19 to TRBJ2-5; a possible D gene is TRBD1 (6 bases). The V gene lost 4 bases and the J gene lost 2 bases, with 14 bases spanning the gap. The germline V gene has CDR1 LNHDA and CDR2 SQIVND (reference sequence). This CDR3 has 15 residues. CDR3 in DNA: TGTGCCAGTAGTAGGGGGCAGGACATTCAAGAGACCCAGTACTTC. Translating it yields CASSRGQDIQETQYF. The variable domain in full, completed from reference TRBV19 and TRBJ2-5, reads DGGITQSPKYLFRKEGQNVTLSCEQNLNHDAMYWYRQDPGQGLRLIYYSQIVNDFQKGDIAEGYSVSREKKESFPLTVTSAQKNPTAFYLCASSRGQDIQETQYFGPGTRLLVL.

J is TRBJ2-2 and V is TRBV5-4; TRBD2 agrees at 10 bases. Germline lookup yields CDR1 SGHNT and CDR2 YYREEE (reference sequence). The CDR3 is 15 residues long. V lost 5 bases, J lost 5 bases, and 6 bases stayed unmatched. CDR3 sequence (DNA): TGTGCCAGCAGACTCGGACTAGCGGTAACCGGGGAGCTGTTTTTT. Protein sequence: CASRLGLAVTGELFF.

This clone is a singleton in its sample. The chain uses TRBV27 and TRBJ2-7; 7 bases line up with TRBD1. With 5 bases clipped from V and 0 bases from J, the junction kept 7 bases outside the gene matches. The germline V gene has CDR1 MNHEY and CDR2 SMNVEV (reference sequence). CDR3 size: 15 residues. CDR3 region: CASSRDRLRSYEQYF. DNA of the CDR3: TGTGCCAGCAGTCGGGACAGATTACGCTCCTACGAGCAGTACTTC.

This clone was observed a single time. V is TRBV30 and J is TRBJ1-6; tentative D call: TRBD1 (5 bases). The CDR3 runs 14 residues. Trimming cost V 3 bases and J 7 bases, with 13 bases left between them. Germline values: CDR1 GTSNPN, CDR2 SVGIG (reference sequence). The CDR3: CAWSQGIGNSPLHF. CDR3 nucleotide sequence: TGTGCCTGGAGCCAGGGAATTGGCAATTCACCCCTCCACTTT.

This clone has just a few counts. This CDR3 is CASSPDTYAIEQYF. Here the CDR3 DNA reads TGTGCCAGCAGTCCGGACACGTACGCAATCGAGCAGTACTTC. The V call is TRBV3-1 (or the pseudogene TRBV3-2), the J call TRBJ2-7; perhaps TRBD1 as D (5 bases). Germline values: CDR1 LGHDT, CDR2 YNNKEL (reference sequence). The CDR3 runs 14 residues. V lost 6 bases and J 6 bases, leaving 18 bases between the germline ends.

This clone was detected only once. This rearrangement joins TRBV7-9 to TRBJ2-7; the match to TRBD2 covers 8 bases. With 5 bases clipped from V and 3 bases from J, the junction kept 6 bases outside the gene matches. There are 14 residues in the CDR3. From germline, CDR1 is SEHNR and CDR2 FQNEAQ (reference sequence). The chain's CDR3 is CASSPGGGFYEQYF. The CDR3 nucleotides read TGTGCCAGCAGCCCCGGGGGGGGGTTCTACGAGCAGTACTTC. Drawing the rest from reference TRBV7-9 and TRBJ2-7, the complete variable domain is DTGVSQNPRHKITKRGQNVTFRCDPISEHNRLYWYRQTLGQGPEFLTYFQNEAQLEKSRLLSDRFSAERPKGSFSTLEIQRTEQGDSAMYLCASSPGGGFYEQYFGPGTRLTVT.

The rearrangement uses TRBV5-1 and TRBJ2-2; 8 nucleotides align to TRBD1. The trim removed 0 bases at V and 5 bases at J, leaving 3 bases unmatched. This CDR3 has 15 amino acids. Germline V lookup: CDR1 SGHRS, CDR2 YFSETQ. CDR3 coding DNA: TGCGCCAGCAGCTTGGCCCAGGGGGCAACCGGGGAGCTGTTTTTT. Its protein product is CASSLAQGATGELFF.

V gene TRBV27 combines with J gene TRBJ1-6; D remains unclear. Trimming removed 1 base from V and 4 bases from J, with 11 bases in between. In germline, CDR1 is MNHEY, CDR2 SMNVEV (reference sequence). The CDR3 loop spans 16 amino acids. The CDR3: CASSLLAKLYNSPLHF. The CDR3 bases are TGTGCCAGCAGTTTATTGGCCAAATTGTATAATTCACCCCTCCACTTT.

J is TRBJ2-3 and V is TRBV5-1; a possible D gene is TRBD2 (5 bases). Germline CDR1 SGHRS, CDR2 YFSETQ. The CDR3 spans 16 residues. The germline V and J ends were trimmed by 3 bases and 4 bases, with 18 bases remaining between them. The CDR3 DNA reads TGCGCCAGCAGCTCAACGGGGTTGGAGTGGGCAGATACGCAGTATTTT. This translates into CASSSTGLEWADTQYF.

The CDR3 protein is CASRPPGHPNTEAFF. In nucleotides, the CDR3 is TGTGCCAGCCGTCCCCCGGGACACCCAAACACTGAAGCTTTCTTT. This chain joins TRBV9 and TRBJ1-1; D may be TRBD1 (6 bases). Germline-derived CDR1 and CDR2 are SGDLS and YYNGEE. This CDR3 is built from 15 residues. Trimming stripped 7 bases from V and 2 bases from J, with 18 bases between.

The sample holds a few counts of this clone. The chain carries TRBV5-5 and TRBJ2-5; possible D gene TRBD2, 5 bases. Germline V gene lookup returns CDR1 SGHKS and CDR2 YYEKEE (reference sequence). This CDR3 has 16 amino acids. V lost 2 bases, J lost 4 bases, and 18 bases lay in between. CDR3 in DNA: TGTGCCAGCAGCTTATACGGGGTTTCGGGTAGAGAGACCCAGTACTTC. The encoded protein is CASSLYGVSGRETQYF.